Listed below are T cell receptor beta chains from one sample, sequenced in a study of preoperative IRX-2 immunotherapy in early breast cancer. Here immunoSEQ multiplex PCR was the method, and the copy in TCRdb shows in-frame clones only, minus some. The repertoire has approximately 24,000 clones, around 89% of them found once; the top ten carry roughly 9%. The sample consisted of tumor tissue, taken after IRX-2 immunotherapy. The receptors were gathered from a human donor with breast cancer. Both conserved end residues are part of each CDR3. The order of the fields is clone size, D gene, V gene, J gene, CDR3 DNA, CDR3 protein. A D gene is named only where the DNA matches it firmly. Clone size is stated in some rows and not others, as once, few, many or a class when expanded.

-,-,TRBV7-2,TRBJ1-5,TGTGCCAGCAGCAAAGGTTCGGGGGGGAGCAATCAGCCCCAGCATTTT,CASSKGSGGSNQPQHF
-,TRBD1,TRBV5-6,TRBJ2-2,TGTGCCAGCAGCTTGGGGACAGGGCGAAACACCGGGGAGCTGTTTTTT,CASSLGTGRNTGELFF
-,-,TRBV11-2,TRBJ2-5,TGTGCCAGCAGCCCTACGCGGAATCAAGAGACCCAGTACTTC,CASSPTRNQETQYF
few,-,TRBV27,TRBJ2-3,TGTGCCAGCAGTTTACCCCCCGCAGATACGCAGTATTTT,CASSLPPADTQYF
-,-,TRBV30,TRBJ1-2,TGTGCCTGGAGTGCCCTTTCCCGCTATGGCTACACCTTC,CAWSALSRYGYTF
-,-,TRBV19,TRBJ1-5,TGTGCCAGTAGTATCGACTTGAATAGCAATCAGCCCCAGCATTTT,CASSIDLNSNQPQHF
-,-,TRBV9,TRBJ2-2,TGTGCCAGCAGCGGGATGGGGGCAAGTGGGACCGGGGAGCTGTTTTTT,CASSGMGASGTGELFF
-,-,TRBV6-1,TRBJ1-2,TGTGCCAGCAGTGGAAGACAGTACCTACACTATGGCTACACCTTC,CASSGRQYLHYGYTF
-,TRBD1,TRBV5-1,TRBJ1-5,TGCGCCAGCAGCTGGGGACAGGGGATCAATCAGCCCCAGCATTTT,CASSWGQGINQPQHF
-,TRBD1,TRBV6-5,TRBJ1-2,TGTGCCAGCAGTTACTCCTCCGCAGGGGGCGCAGGCTACACCTTC,CASSYSSAGGAGYTF
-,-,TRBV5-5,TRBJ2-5,TGTGCCAGCAGCTGGCAAGAGACCCAGTACTTC,CASSWQETQYF
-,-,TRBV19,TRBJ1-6,TGTGCCAGTAGTATACGCTCCTATAATTCACCCCTCCACTTT,CASSIRSYNSPLHF
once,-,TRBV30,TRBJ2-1,TGTGCCTGGAGGTCCCGGGGCCTCTACAATGAGCAGTTCTTC,CAWRSRGLYNEQFF
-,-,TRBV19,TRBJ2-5,TGTGCCAGTAGTATATCACGGACAAGGGGGGAGACCCAGTACTTC,CASSISRTRGETQYF
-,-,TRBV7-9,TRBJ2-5,TGTGCCAGCAGCCAAGAACAGGGAGGGTACGAGACCCAGTACTTC,CASSQEQGGYETQYF
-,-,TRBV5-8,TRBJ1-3,TGTGCCAGCCTCCCGAGAGGGGCTGGAAACACCATATATTTT,CASLPRGAGNTIYF
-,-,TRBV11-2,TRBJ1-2,TGTGCCAGCAGCTTAGGAGGGTATGGCTACACCTTC,CASSLGGYGYTF
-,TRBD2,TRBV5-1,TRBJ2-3,TGCGCCAGCAGCCCTGGACTAGCGGGTCCCACAGATACGCAGTATTTT,CASSPGLAGPTDTQYF
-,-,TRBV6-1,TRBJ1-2,TGTGCCAGCACGCCGGGGCGACATGGCTACACCTTC,CASTPGRHGYTF
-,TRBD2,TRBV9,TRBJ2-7,TGTGCCAGCAGCCCAAGGACTAGCATCTACGAGCAGTACTTC,CASSPRTSIYEQYF
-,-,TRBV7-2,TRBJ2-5,TGTGCCAGCAGCTTACAGGGGTACCAAGAGACCCAGTACTTC,CASSLQGYQETQYF
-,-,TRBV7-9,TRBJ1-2,TGTGCCAGCAGCTTATATCCAGGATCTAACTATGGCTACACCTTC,CASSLYPGSNYGYTF
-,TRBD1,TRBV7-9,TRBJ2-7,TGTGCCAGCAGCTTCGAAGACAGGGACCACGAGCAGTACTTC,CASSFEDRDHEQYF
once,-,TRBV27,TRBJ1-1,TGTGCCAGCAGTTCATTCCCGACAGCGAACACTGAAGCTTTCTTT,CASSSFPTANTEAFF
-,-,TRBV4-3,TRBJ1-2,TGCGCCAGCAGCCAAGCCGCGGTAGGCAATAACTATGGCTACACCTTC,CASSQAAVGNNYGYTF
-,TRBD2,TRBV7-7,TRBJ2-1,TGTGCCAGCAGCTTAAGCGGGAGGGCCCATGAGCAGTTCTTC,CASSLSGRAHEQFF
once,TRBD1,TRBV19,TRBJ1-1,TGTGCCAGTAGGGACAGGGGAACGGCTTTCTTT,CASRDRGTAFF
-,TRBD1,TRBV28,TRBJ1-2,TGTGCCAGCAGTCCCACGGACAGGGGCTATGGCTACACCTTC,CASSPTDRGYGYTF
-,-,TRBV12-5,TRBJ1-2,TGTGCTAGTGGTCGGGGGGTTGGGGGCATCTATGGCTACACCTTC,CASGRGVGGIYGYTF
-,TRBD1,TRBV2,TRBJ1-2,TGTGCCAGCCCCAACCAAGCGGGGACAGACCCCTATGGCTACACCTTC,CASPNQAGTDPYGYTF
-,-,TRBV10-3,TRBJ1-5,TGTGCCATCAGTGATTTAGGGGCCGATCAGCCCCAGCATTTT,CAISDLGADQPQHF
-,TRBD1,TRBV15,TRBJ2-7,TGTGCCACCAGCTCCCGGGACAGGTTAACCTACGAGCAGTACTTC,CATSSRDRLTYEQYF
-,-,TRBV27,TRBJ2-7,TGTGCCAGCAGTTTACAGGCGGGCAGGTACGAGCAGTACTTC,CASSLQAGRYEQYF
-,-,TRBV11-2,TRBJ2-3,TGTGCCAGCAGCTTAGGGACGTCGGGGGGCCCAAGCACAGATACGCAGTATTTT,CASSLGTSGGPSTDTQYF
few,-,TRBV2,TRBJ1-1,TGTGCCAGCAGCGGGGACTTGAACACTGAAGCTTTCTTT,CASSGDLNTEAFF
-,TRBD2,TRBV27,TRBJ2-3,TGTGCCAGCAGTTACGGTTCGAGCGGGAGGGATACGCAGTATTTT,CASSYGSSGRDTQYF
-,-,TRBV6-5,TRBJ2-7,TGTGCCAGCAGTTACATGAGGGAGCAGTACTTC,CASSYMREQYF
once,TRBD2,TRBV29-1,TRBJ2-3,TGCAGCGTTGAAGATCGGGCGGGAGTAGGAGATACGCAGTATTTT,CSVEDRAGVGDTQYF
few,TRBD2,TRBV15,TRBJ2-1,TGTGCCACCAGACAAGGACTAGCGGGAGATGAGCAGTTCTTC,CATRQGLAGDEQFF
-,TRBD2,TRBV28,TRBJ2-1,TGTGCCAGCAGCGGTAGCGGGAGCTCCTACAATGAGCAGTTCTTC,CASSGSGSSYNEQFF
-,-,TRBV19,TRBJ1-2,TGTGCCAGTAGTAACCAGGGACAACCCTATGGCTACACCTTC,CASSNQGQPYGYTF
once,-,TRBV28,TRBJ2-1,TGTGCCAGCATGGAGAGCTACAATGAGCAGTTCTTC,CASMESYNEQFF
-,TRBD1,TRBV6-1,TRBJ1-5,TGTGCCAGCAGTGATGTCCCGGGACAGGGGTGGGGCAATCAGCCCCAGCATTTT,CASSDVPGQGWGNQPQHF
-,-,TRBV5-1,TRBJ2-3,TGCGCCAGCCTTCGCAGGGGCTTGGGAGATACGCAGTATTTT,CASLRRGLGDTQYF
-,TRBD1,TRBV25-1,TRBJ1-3,TGTGCCAGCGAGAAACAGGGGAGCTCTGGAAACACCATATATTTT,CASEKQGSSGNTIYF
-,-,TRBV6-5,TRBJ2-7,TGTGCCAGCAGTTACTCGCCAGGGATCGGCTACGAGCAGTACTTC,CASSYSPGIGYEQYF
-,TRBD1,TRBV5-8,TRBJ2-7,TGTGCCAGCAGCTGGGGACCCAGGGACAGGTCAAGACACTACGAGCAGTACTTC,CASSWGPRDRSRHYEQYF
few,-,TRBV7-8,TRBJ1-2,TGTGCCAGCAGCTTAGGTCCGGGAGAGTCCTATGGCTACACCTTC,CASSLGPGESYGYTF
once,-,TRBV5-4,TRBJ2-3,TGTGCCAGCAGCTTGACACAAACCACAGATACGCAGTATTTT,CASSLTQTTDTQYF
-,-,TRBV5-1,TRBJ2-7,TGCGCCAGCAGCGGAGTGGGGAAATACGAGCAGTACTTC,CASSGVGKYEQYF
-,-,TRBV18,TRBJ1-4,TGTGCCAGCTCACGCGGGGGGGGACGTCAGGAAAAACTGTTTTTT,CASSRGGGRQEKLFF
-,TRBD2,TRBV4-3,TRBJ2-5,TGCGCCAGCAGCCGCCCGCTAGCGGGACACTCTCAAGAGACCCAGTACTTC,CASSRPLAGHSQETQYF
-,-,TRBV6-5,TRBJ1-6,TGTGCCAGCAGCCGAACAGACAGGCCGCCTCTCCACTTT,CASSRTDRPPLHF
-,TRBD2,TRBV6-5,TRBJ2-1,TGTGCCAGCAGTCCCGGACTAGCGGGATCGTATGAGCAGTTCTTC,CASSPGLAGSYEQFF
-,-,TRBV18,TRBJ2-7,TGTGCCAGCTCACCACCTAGGGGCGAGCAGTACTTC,CASSPPRGEQYF
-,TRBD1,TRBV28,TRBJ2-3,TGTGCCAGCAGTCCCCTAGGACAGGGTGGGTCAGATACGCAGTATTTT,CASSPLGQGGSDTQYF
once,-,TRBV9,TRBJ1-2,TGTGCCAGCAGCCCTCAGGGATATGGCTACACCTTC,CASSPQGYGYTF